This T cell receptor beta chain was profiled in a study of radiation and T cells in renal cell carcinoma. Study summary: Nephrectomy followed 15 Gy stereotactic body radiation by 4 weeks. Overall study results and limits: No pretreatment tumor biopsies were available for baseline clonotypes.

Clones were read by immunoSEQ multiplex PCR, and TCRdb kept only the in-frame ones, dropping some. Here the sample spans 95,000 to 150,000 clones, around 84% being singletons. Time point reported: baseline pretreatment blood. Specified treatment: 15 Gy SBRT to primary tumor, nephrectomy 4 weeks later. This renal cell carcinoma was of the clear cell type. A remark on this clone: The antigen remains undetermined.

The germline gives CDR1 LNHDA, CDR2 SQIVND (reference sequence). The CDR3 sequence is 15 residues long. V dropped 6 bases and J dropped 2; count of bases not matched to a gene: 10. The sequence was collected from a woman aged 60 to 75 with renal cell carcinoma. The input for sequencing was blood, taken from a patient whose treatment included radiotherapy and nephrectomy. This sequence joins TRBV19 and TRBJ2-7, with 7 bases that match TRBD1. CDR3: CASRPTGDNTYEQYF. DNA for the CDR3: TGTGCCAGTAGGCCAACAGGGGACAATACCTACGAGCAGTACTTC.